Sequencing of this T cell receptor (beta chain) was carried out in a study of radiotherapy plus CTLA-4 blockade in lung cancer. Study at large: Disease control was achieved by around 30% of patients, and objective responses by more than 15%. General observations from the study: Clones of tumor-derived TCRs expanded in blood after radiotherapy plus ipilimumab. Dynamics of early blood T cell clones, together with interferon-beta, were reportedly the best predictors of response.

On this clone itself: Its antigen remains unidentified.

The CDR3 covers 14 residues. Trimming cost V 3 bases and J 6 bases; bases outside gene matches: 6. Germline CDR1 is SGHTA and CDR2 is FQGNSA. Assay: immunoSEQ multiplex PCR; the TCRdb copy retains only in-frame clones and omits some. The sample lists around 100,000 clones; roughly 86% were seen once. The sequence was collected from a human donor with non-small cell lung cancer that progressed on radiotherapy plus ipilimumab. Some clones in this sample may be carry-over from other donors' samples. The material was peripheral blood, obtained from a patient treated with radiotherapy plus ipilimumab. V and J are TRBV7-2 and TRBJ1-1; 8 bases are a match to TRBD1. The CDR3: CASSFRGTGAEAFF. CDR3 coding DNA: TGTGCCAGCAGCTTTAGGGGGACAGGCGCTGAAGCTTTCTTT.